This TCR beta chain was obtained from a study of T cells after yellow fever vaccination. Across the whole study: Fractions of limited cellularity were prepared by means of SMART-Seq v4 Ultra Low Input.

Generation of TCR cDNA used 5'RACE template switching (which added a universal primer site and UMIs). Using its own MiXCR run on the 5' RACE reads, TCRdb lists one record per CDR3 protein. The top ten clones hold roughly 0.73% of a sample with approximately 140,000 distinct CDR3 sequences, over 7% of them seen once. The germline V gene has CDR1 SGHTA and CDR2 FQGNSA. This CDR3 is 15 amino acids long. V lost 5 bases and J lost 8, with 21 bases in between. Study-level results: A small proportion of clonotypes was detected in both the CD4 and CD8 compartments.

This clonotype was seen ten or more times. Its matching antigen is unknown. This chain connects TRBV7-2 to TRBJ1-2; D is possibly TRBD1 (5 bases). The receptor was derived from a man aged 30 to 39 who received the YFV17D yellow fever vaccine. Sequencing used CD4+ T cells sorted from PBMCs, obtained 5 days after the yellow fever booster vaccination. CDR3 bases: TGTGCCAGCAGCCCCGGGGGGACCCGGAGGTGCGGCTACACCTTC. Translating it yields CASSPGGTRRCGYTF.